This T cell receptor (beta chain) came from a study of blood T cell repertoires in COVID-19. The CDR3 is 14 amino acids. The germline V and J ends were trimmed by 10 bases and 1 base, with 16 bases remaining between them. The germline CDR1 and CDR2 sequences are SNHLY and FYNNEI. Profiling relied on immunoSEQ multiplex PCR, and the TCRdb table lists in-frame clones only, not all of them. The sample shows 200,000 to 250,000 clones, more than 75% of them seen only once. Enrolled through a virtual design, the participants were between about 18 and 89 years of age and came from 24 US areas. Participants had their cohort set by participant-reported clinical history.

The TCR sequence derives from a man aged 25 to 45 with acute COVID-19. The chain joins TRBV2 to TRBJ1-2, with D tentatively TRBD1 (5 bases). Sequenced sample: PBMCs or T cells enriched from blood (not recorded which). Written as DNA, the CDR3 is TGTGCCATCTTTGAGGGGACTCGTAACTATGGCTACACCTTC. Amino acid sequence: CAIFEGTRNYGYTF.